A selection of T cell receptor beta chains follows, all from one sample in a study of blood T cells in healthy people across ages. One entry per CDR3 protein, called by TCRdb with MiXCR from the 5' RACE reads. The table lists some 1,000,000 distinct CDR3 sequences, about 25% of them singletons. These data were likewise used in another study, on T cells of mothers and their children.

Sequenced material: blood. These receptor sequences come from a girl between 2 and 10 years old in good health. The CDR3 runs from the conserved cysteine through the conserved F or W. D genes are given only for firm matches. Expanded clones get a size class; other rows say once, few or many, or leave the size out.

>TRBJ1-2|NA|TRBD1|TRBV6-5
TGTGCCAGCAGTTACCTGGGACAGATCTATGGCTACACCTTC
CASSYLGQIYGYTF
>TRBJ2-4|NA|NA|TRBV6-5
TGTGCCAGCAGTTACCGATTTGGGCAGAATGGAAAAAACATTCAGTACTTC
CASSYRFGQNGKNIQYF
>TRBJ2-5|NA|TRBD1|TRBV5-6
TGTGCCAGCAGCGAGGGGACAGGGAAAGAGACCCAGTACTTC
CASSEGTGKETQYF
>TRBJ1-4|few|TRBD1|TRBV5-1
TGCGCCAGCAGCTTGGGGGACAGGGAAGAGACAAAACTGTTTTTT
CASSLGDREETKLFF
>TRBJ2-5|few|TRBD2|TRBV6-1
TGTGCCAGCAGTCCCAAACCTTTAGCGGGGGAAGAGACCCAGTACTTC
CASSPKPLAGEETQYF
>TRBJ2-7|few|TRBD1|TRBV28
TGTGCCAGCAGCCGATACCGGGACAGGGCAACCTACGAGCAGTACTTC
CASSRYRDRATYEQYF
>TRBJ2-7|few|NA|TRBV10-3
TGTGCCATCAGTGACTACGTAGGGACTCTTCGCCAGCGCCCCTACGAGCAGTACTTC
CAISDYVGTLRQRPYEQYF
>TRBJ2-1|NA|TRBD2|TRBV20-1
TGCAGTGCTGTCACTAGCGGCGCTTACAATGAGCAGTTCTTC
CSAVTSGAYNEQFF
>TRBJ2-5|NA|NA|TRBV19
TGTGCCAGTAGTATATCCCCGTATCAGGACATGAAAGAGACCCAGTACTTC
CASSISPYQDMKETQYF
>TRBJ2-7|NA|TRBD1|TRBV7-2
TGTGCCAGCAGTTCTAACAGGGGTGGGTACGAGCAGTACTTC
CASSSNRGGYEQYF